This TCR beta chain was recorded in a study of response to subunit inactivated influenza vaccine. Notes on the study in general: Seasonal influenza vaccination, on each occasion, was suggested by the authors to recruit few new T cells.

The CDR3 length is 15 residues. Per germline, CDR1 SGHDN and CDR2 FVKESK. The V end lost 1 base, the J end lost 0 bases, and 6 bases lay between the germline ends. As regards this clonotype: Its antigen remains unknown.

TCRdb reprocessed the RT-PCR reads with MiXCR, giving one entry per CDR3 protein. The table records about 500,000 distinct CDR3 sequences, 7.2% of them present only once. The sequence derives from a man between 50 and 70 years old who received an inactivated influenza vaccine. The genes are TRBV14 and TRBJ2-2; D ambiguous. The sample consisted of PBMCs from blood, taken about 23 months after vaccination. CDR3 region: CASSQGQPNTGELFF. The CDR3 DNA sequence: TGTGCCAGCAGCCAAGGGCAACCGAACACCGGGGAGCTGTTTTTT.